The sequence of this TCR beta chain was determined in a study of T-cell reconstitution after alpha-beta-depleted transplantation in children. This clonotype showed up just a few times. This sample's TCRbeta library carried unique molecular identifier barcodes. TCRdb re-called the PCR reads through MiXCR, storing one row per CDR3 protein. The data contain 450,000 to 600,000 distinct CDR3 sequences, about 31% of them seen just once; the ten biggest clones take up around 2.4%. The CDR3 runs to 14 residues. The germline V and J ends were trimmed by 3 bases and 4 bases, with 12 bases remaining between them. Germline CDR1 is MGHDK and CDR2 is SYGVNS.

The chain uses TRBV25-1 and TRBJ1-2, with D maybe TRBD1 (6 bases). The sequence was collected from a human donor who donated a stem cell graft to a child with aplastic anemia. The sequences come from PBMCs from the stem cell graft donor, collected from the stem cell graft. CDR3 DNA: TGTGCCAGCAGTGACGGGGGCTGGGGCTATGGCTACACCTTC. Protein: CASSDGGWGYGYTF.